This T cell receptor (beta chain) stems from a study of CD8 T cells in Susac syndrome. TEMRA cells were FACS-enriched, with CD8+ and CD4+ T cells isolated negatively. With random hexamers, 0.5 to 1 ug RNA was reverse transcribed. By means of immunoSEQ multiplex PCR, TCR beta CDR3 spanning 54 Vbeta and 13 Jbeta underwent amplification. TCRdb re-called the immunoSEQ multiplex PCR reads through MiXCR, storing one row per CDR3 protein. The repertoire has about 130,000 distinct CDR3 sequences, around 94% of them found once; the top ten carry approximately 0.12%. This CDR3 comprises 16 residues. The germline gives CDR1 SNHLY, CDR2 FYNNEI. Losses at the gene ends were 5 bases for V and 6 bases for J; bases not matched to a gene: 10.

This sequence originates from a human donor with multiple sclerosis. Sequencing input: CD4+ T cells from PBMCs. The chain recombines TRBV2 with TRBJ1-1, with TRBD1 identical over 12 bases. The DNA for the CDR3 is TGTGCCAGCAGTCAAAAATCGGGACAGGGGGCTCCTGAAGCTTTCTTT. Its translation is CASSQKSGQGAPEAFF.